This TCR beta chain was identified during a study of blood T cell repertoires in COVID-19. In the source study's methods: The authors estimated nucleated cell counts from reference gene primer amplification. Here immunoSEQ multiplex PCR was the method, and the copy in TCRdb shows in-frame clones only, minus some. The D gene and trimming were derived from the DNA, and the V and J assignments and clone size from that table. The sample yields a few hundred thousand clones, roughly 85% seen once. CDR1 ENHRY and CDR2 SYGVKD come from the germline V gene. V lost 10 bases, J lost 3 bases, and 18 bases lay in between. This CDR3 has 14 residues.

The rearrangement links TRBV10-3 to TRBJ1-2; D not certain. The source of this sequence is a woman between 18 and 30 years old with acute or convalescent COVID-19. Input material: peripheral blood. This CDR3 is CATQAPVGDYGYTF. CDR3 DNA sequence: TGTGCCACCCAAGCACCGGTCGGTGACTATGGCTACACCTTC.